The rows below give T cell receptor beta chains drawn from one sample of a study of CD8 T cells in ankylosing spondylitis. Via MiXCR, TCRdb re-called the 5' RACE reads, giving one row per CDR3 protein. In the table there are a few hundred thousand distinct CDR3 sequences, around 20% of which are singletons. The specimen sequenced was blood, either unsorted or a sorted T cell fraction (not recorded which). The receptors stem from a female donor with ankylosing spondylitis or in good health (not recorded which). The CDR3 runs from the conserved cysteine through the conserved F or W. The D gene is left open where the match is weak. Not every row has a clone size; where given, it reads once, few, many or a size class.

j_gene,d_gene,abundance,v_gene,CDR3nt,CDR3aa
TRBJ2-5,TRBD2,many,TRBV5-5,TGTGCCAGCAGCCCCGCGGGGGTGGAGACCCAGTACTTC,CASSPAGVETQYF
TRBJ1-4,TRBD1,.,TRBV10-3,TGTGCCATCAGTGATGACAGGGGCTCTCTCCCGGGTGAAAAACTGTTTTTT,CAISDDRGSLPGEKLFF
TRBJ2-7,.,few,TRBV20-1,TGCAGTGCTAGACTTGCCTACGAGCAGTACTTC,CSARLAYEQYF
TRBJ2-1,TRBD2,.,TRBV5-1,TGCGCCAGCAGCTTGGAAGCGGGATTTTTCTATGAGCAGTTCTTC,CASSLEAGFFYEQFF
TRBJ2-1,.,many,TRBV20-1,TGCAGTGCCCGGGGAGTAGTCAATGAGCAGTTCTTC,CSARGVVNEQFF
TRBJ1-1,.,many,TRBV5-1,TGCGCCAGCAGCTCGGACGGGGGGGGCACTGAAGCTTTCTTT,CASSSDGGGTEAFF
TRBJ2-5,.,many,TRBV29-1,TGCAGCGGGCAGGGGACGGGGGGACCTCAAGAGACCCAGTACTTC,CSGQGTGGPQETQYF
TRBJ2-3,.,.,TRBV7-2,TGTGCCAGCAGCTACCCCGGATACACAGATACGCAGTATTTT,CASSYPGYTDTQYF
TRBJ2-3,.,few,TRBV21-1,TGTGCCAGCACCGACCCCGTAAGCAAAGATACGCAGTATTTT,CASTDPVSKDTQYF
TRBJ2-2,TRBD2,.,TRBV6-2/TRBV6-3,TGTGCCATCCGAAGGACTAGCGGGAGTTCCGGGGAGCTGTTTTTT,CAIRRTSGSSGELFF
TRBJ1-2,.,few,TRBV28,TGTGCCAGCAGTTTACCGGCCCGACAAGGCTACACCTTC,CASSLPARQGYTF
TRBJ1-1,.,.,TRBV4-3,TGCGCCAGCAGCCAAGAACGGGGGTATGACACTGAAGCTTTCTTT,CASSQERGYDTEAFF
TRBJ2-2,TRBD2,.,TRBV10-3,TGTGCCATCAGTCTAGCGGGAGGATTGGACGGGGAGCTGTTTTTT,CAISLAGGLDGELFF
TRBJ2-7,.,few,TRBV20-1,TGCAGTGCTAGTAAGCGCATGAGCTCCTACGAGCAGTACTTC,CSASKRMSSYEQYF
TRBJ1-2,.,.,TRBV6-1,TGTGCCAGCAGCCCCGGGGGGTCCTTCAACTATGGCTACACCTTC,CASSPGGSFNYGYTF
TRBJ1-5,.,few,TRBV6-5,TGTGCCAGCAGACCCGGCGAGTGGATGCCCCAGCATTTT,CASRPGEWMPQHF
TRBJ2-1,TRBD2,many,TRBV20-1,TGCAGTGCTAGGGGACTAAGAACCTACAATGAGCAGTTCTTC,CSARGLRTYNEQFF
TRBJ2-5,.,.,TRBV7-8,TGTGCCAGCAGCTTAGTCCGAAACCAAGAGACCCAGTACTTC,CASSLVRNQETQYF
TRBJ1-1,.,many,TRBV29-1,TGCAGCGTGGCCAGGGTAATGGACACTGAAGCTTTCTTT,CSVARVMDTEAFF
TRBJ2-2,.,.,TRBV10-3,TGTGCCATCAGTGACGGGCTCCAGAACACCGGGGAGCTGTTTTTT,CAISDGLQNTGELFF
TRBJ2-5,.,few,TRBV10-3,TGTGCCATCAGCGAGCCTGCCTCTAGCGTAGAAGAGACCCAGTACTTC,CAISEPASSVEETQYF
TRBJ2-1,TRBD2,few,TRBV7-9,TGTGCCAGCACCCGGGGGGGGCGTGGGGAGCAGTTCTTC,CASTRGGRGEQFF
TRBJ2-7,.,.,TRBV24-1,TGTGCCACCAGTGATTATGCCTCCGGGGAGCAGTACTTC,CATSDYASGEQYF
TRBJ1-5,.,many,TRBV12-3/TRBV12-4,TGTGCCAGCAGGGAGAGTAGCAATCAGCCCCAGCATTTT,CASRESSNQPQHF
TRBJ2-5,.,few,TRBV6-1,TGTGCCAGCAGTCCTCTCAGTCGAGCGGGCCGCACCAGGGAGACCCAGTACTTC,CASSPLSRAGRTRETQYF
TRBJ2-7,TRBD2,many,TRBV5-1,TGCGCCAGCAGCTTGGTCCTAGCGGGAGGACTCTCCTACGAGCAGTACTTC,CASSLVLAGGLSYEQYF
TRBJ2-2,.,few,TRBV6-4,TGTGCCAGCAGCCGGACACAAAACACCGGGGAGCTGTTTTTT,CASSRTQNTGELFF
TRBJ1-2,.,few,TRBV10-3,TGTGCCATCAGTGAGTCAGACTATGGCTACACCTTC,CAISESDYGYTF
TRBJ2-7,.,.,TRBV20-1,TGCAGTGCTAGGGCGGGGGCCGGGGGAACCTACGAGCAGTACTTC,CSARAGAGGTYEQYF
TRBJ1-2,.,few,TRBV6-1,TGTGCCAGCAGCTCCCTGGGGGCGCGGACTGGCTACACCTTC,CASSSLGARTGYTF
TRBJ2-7,.,many,TRBV29-1,TGCAGCGTATGTAGGGCTTATCCGGGCTACGAGCAGTACTTC,CSVCRAYPGYEQYF
TRBJ2-1,.,.,TRBV7-8,TGTGCCAGCAGCCAAAGGGTGGCTGAGCAGTTCTTC,CASSQRVAEQFF
TRBJ1-3,.,.,TRBV30,TGTGCCTGGAGTGTACAACAGAACACCATATATTTT,CAWSVQQNTIYF
TRBJ2-1,TRBD1,.,TRBV7-6,TGTGCCAGCAGCCCCCGACAGGGGGGCCACAATGAGCAGTTCTTC,CASSPRQGGHNEQFF
TRBJ1-3,TRBD1,.,TRBV7-2,TGTGCCAGCAGCTGGACAGGGGGAGCCTCTGGAAACACCATATATTTT,CASSWTGGASGNTIYF
TRBJ2-7,.,.,TRBV6-1,TGTGCCAGCAGAGCCCCGGGACTCTACGAGCAGTACTTC,CASRAPGLYEQYF
TRBJ2-7,.,few,TRBV29-1,TGCAGCGTTGAAGAGGGCACCTTGGAGCAGTACTTC,CSVEEGTLEQYF
TRBJ2-5,.,few,TRBV7-2,TGTGCCAGCAGCTCCCCTGGCAAGGAAATAGGTCCGGAGTACTTC,CASSSPGKEIGPEYF
TRBJ2-3,.,.,TRBV10-3,TGTGCCATCGGGGACCCACGGGAGACCACAGATACGCAGTATTTT,CAIGDPRETTDTQYF
TRBJ1-2,.,few,TRBV6-2/TRBV6-3,TGTGCCAGCAGTTCCCGGGACCTGGAAGGCTACACCTTC,CASSSRDLEGYTF
TRBJ1-2,.,many,TRBV7-3,TGTGCCAGCAGCCCTGGCGGGGGAACTAACTATGGCTACACCTTC,CASSPGGGTNYGYTF
TRBJ2-5,TRBD2,once,TRBV7-9,TGTGCCAGCAGCTGGGGGACTAGCGGAAGTAACTCGGAGACCCAGTACTTC,CASSWGTSGSNSETQYF
TRBJ1-5,.,few,TRBV6-5,TGTGCCAGCAGTTCAACCACAGGACAGCCCCAGCATTTT,CASSSTTGQPQHF
TRBJ1-1,TRBD1,few,TRBV6-5,TGTGCCAGCAGGGACAGGGCAACTGAAGCTTTCTTT,CASRDRATEAFF